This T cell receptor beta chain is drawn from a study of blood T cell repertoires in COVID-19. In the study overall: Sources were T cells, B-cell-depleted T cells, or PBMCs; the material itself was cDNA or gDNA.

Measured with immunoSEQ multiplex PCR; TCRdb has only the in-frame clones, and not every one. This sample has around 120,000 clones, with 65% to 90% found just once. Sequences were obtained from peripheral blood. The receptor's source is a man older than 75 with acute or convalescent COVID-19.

The CDR3 DNA sequence: TGTGCCAGCAGGATGGGAGGGCCGGGGGAGCAGTTCTTC. It encodes CASRMGGPGEQFF. The chain carries TRBV12-3 or TRBV12-4 and TRBJ2-1, with 7 bases aligning to TRBD2. With 6 bases clipped from V and 10 bases from J, the junction kept 9 bases outside the gene matches. The CDR3 extends over 13 amino acids.